This T cell receptor (beta chain) is from a study of cytomegalovirus exposure and HLA in healthy donors. With 60 Vbeta and 13 Jbeta primers, the PCR was carried out. Original data processing: In a later analysis, the count reached some 83 million unique TCR beta chains, with 9 million to 11 million shared. The method was immunoSEQ multiplex PCR; TCRdb's version includes in-frame clones alone and lacks a portion of them. D and trimming were read from the DNA, whereas the V and J calls and clone size are those reported in that table. The sample lists about 150,000 clones, under 85% seen once, with roughly 5.2% in the top ten. Overall study findings and caveats: Cytomegalovirus association was assigned to approximately 180 TCR beta chains. One variant, a missense change in DCLRE1C, was linked in a later analysis to TCR beta V- and J-gene trimming.

Comments on this clone: The antigen remains undetermined.

This clonotype originated in a woman aged 18-35 years in good health and CMV-seropositive. Material for sequencing was PBMCs.

DNA for the CDR3: TGTGCCAGCAGCCCAGAGGTAACGGTGAACACTGAAGCTTTCTTT. Translation: CASSPEVTVNTEAFF. The chain employs TRBV4-2 and TRBJ1-1; D is unresolved. The CDR3 sequence is 15 residues long. CDR1 and CDR2 from the germline V gene are LGHNA and YNFKEQ. Trimming shortened V by 4 bases and J by 0 bases, and 12 bases separated the two germline ends.